These T cell receptor beta chains were read from a single sample in a study of blood T cells in healthy people across ages. TCRdb independently ran MiXCR on the 5' RACE reads; one entry per CDR3 protein. The sample lists hundreds of thousands of distinct CDR3 sequences, 22% seen once, with about 20% in the top ten. The sequenced material came from blood. These receptor sequences come from a man in his sixties or seventies in good health. Both conserved end residues are part of each CDR3. Each record gives: clone size, CDR3 length, J gene, V gene, D gene, CDR3 protein, CDR3 DNA. A D gene is named only where the DNA matches it firmly. Clone size is given for some rows only: seen once, a few or many times, or a class if the clone is expanded.

clone_size: .; cdr3_length: 15; j_call: TRBJ1-1; v_call: TRBV6-2/TRBV6-3; d_call: .; cdr3_aa: CASSLRQTMNTEAFF; cdr3_nt: TGTGCCAGCAGTTTAAGACAGACAATGAACACTGAAGCTTTCTTT
clone_size: few; cdr3_length: 16; j_call: TRBJ2-5; v_call: TRBV7-2; d_call: .; cdr3_aa: CASSLAITRRASTQYF; cdr3_nt: TGTGCCAGCAGCTTAGCAATTACCAGGAGGGCTTCGACCCAGTACTTC
clone_size: .; cdr3_length: 15; j_call: TRBJ2-5; v_call: TRBV12-3/TRBV12-4; d_call: .; cdr3_aa: CASTPRGALQETQYF; cdr3_nt: TGTGCCAGCACCCCAAGGGGGGCTCTTCAGGAGACCCAGTACTTC
clone_size: .; cdr3_length: 19; j_call: TRBJ2-3; v_call: TRBV27; d_call: TRBD2; cdr3_aa: CASSSLGKRGGFGTDTQYF; cdr3_nt: TGTGCCAGCAGTTCCCTCGGGAAGCGGGGGGGCTTTGGGACAGATACGCAGTATTTT
clone_size: many; cdr3_length: 14; j_call: TRBJ1-4; v_call: TRBV2; d_call: .; cdr3_aa: CASRGLVANEKLFF; cdr3_nt: TGTGCCAGCAGGGGGCTTGTGGCTAATGAAAAACTGTTTTTT
clone_size: .; cdr3_length: 16; j_call: TRBJ2-1; v_call: TRBV20-1; d_call: .; cdr3_aa: CSARDMRGPRRIEQFF; cdr3_nt: TGCAGTGCTAGAGATATGCGGGGGCCCCGGAGGATTGAGCAGTTCTTC
clone_size: .; cdr3_length: 13; j_call: TRBJ1-1; v_call: TRBV7-7; d_call: .; cdr3_aa: CASSPDANTEAFF; cdr3_nt: TGTGCCAGCAGCCCCGACGCGAACACTGAAGCTTTCTTT
clone_size: few; cdr3_length: 14; j_call: TRBJ1-3; v_call: TRBV10-1; d_call: .; cdr3_aa: CASSAGPSGNTIYF; cdr3_nt: TGCGCCAGCAGTGCCGGACCCTCTGGAAACACCATATATTTT
clone_size: .; cdr3_length: 13; j_call: TRBJ1-2; v_call: TRBV7-2; d_call: .; cdr3_aa: CASSRDQTGGYTF; cdr3_nt: TGTGCCAGCAGCCGGGACCAGACAGGCGGCTACACCTTC
clone_size: .; cdr3_length: 15; j_call: TRBJ1-3; v_call: TRBV5-1; d_call: .; cdr3_aa: CASSLWASSGNTIYF; cdr3_nt: TGCGCCAGCAGCTTGTGGGCGTCGTCTGGAAACACCATATATTTT
clone_size: many; cdr3_length: 15; j_call: TRBJ1-4; v_call: TRBV15; d_call: .; cdr3_aa: CATSRFRGGAEKLFF; cdr3_nt: TGTGCCACCAGCAGATTTAGGGGAGGAGCTGAAAAACTGTTTTTT
clone_size: .; cdr3_length: 17; j_call: TRBJ2-3; v_call: TRBV14; d_call: .; cdr3_aa: CASSQLLVALGTDTQYF; cdr3_nt: TGTGCCAGCAGCCAACTTTTAGTGGCGTTGGGCACAGATACGCAGTATTTT
clone_size: .; cdr3_length: 15; j_call: TRBJ2-3; v_call: TRBV29-1; d_call: .; cdr3_aa: CSVESLGTRTDTQYF; cdr3_nt: TGCAGCGTTGAGTCACTAGGAACGCGCACAGATACGCAGTATTTT
clone_size: .; cdr3_length: 16; j_call: TRBJ2-2; v_call: TRBV19; d_call: .; cdr3_aa: CASSIGPGARTGELFF; cdr3_nt: TGTGCCAGTAGTATAGGACCGGGGGCGCGGACCGGGGAGCTGTTTTTT
clone_size: .; cdr3_length: 14; j_call: TRBJ2-2; v_call: TRBV11-1; d_call: .; cdr3_aa: CATRRRTLTGELFF; cdr3_nt: TGTGCCACCCGGCGCAGGACCCTCACCGGGGAGCTGTTTTTT
clone_size: few; cdr3_length: 13; j_call: TRBJ1-5; v_call: TRBV19; d_call: .; cdr3_aa: CASSIGMVQPQHF; cdr3_nt: TGTGCCAGTAGTATCGGGATGGTACAGCCCCAGCATTTT
clone_size: .; cdr3_length: 14; j_call: TRBJ1-5; v_call: TRBV6-1; d_call: TRBD1; cdr3_aa: CASSDLGQTLPQHF; cdr3_nt: TGTGCCAGCAGCGACCTGGGACAGACCCTCCCCCAGCATTTT
clone_size: few; cdr3_length: 14; j_call: TRBJ2-7; v_call: TRBV4-1; d_call: .; cdr3_aa: CASSQDHGTYEQYF; cdr3_nt: TGCGCCAGCAGCCAAGATCATGGGACATACGAGCAGTACTTC
clone_size: .; cdr3_length: 16; j_call: TRBJ2-3; v_call: TRBV5-6; d_call: .; cdr3_aa: CASSLSWTTWRDTQYF; cdr3_nt: TGTGCCAGCAGCCTTTCCTGGACAACATGGAGGGATACGCAGTATTTT
clone_size: .; cdr3_length: 14; j_call: TRBJ2-1; v_call: TRBV21-1; d_call: .; cdr3_aa: CASSNVRTDREQFF; cdr3_nt: TGTGCCAGCAGCAATGTTCGGACAGACCGCGAGCAGTTCTTC
clone_size: few; cdr3_length: 13; j_call: TRBJ2-3; v_call: TRBV19; d_call: .; cdr3_aa: CASTDSRTDTQYF; cdr3_nt: TGTGCCAGTACGGATTCTCGGACAGATACGCAGTATTTT
clone_size: .; cdr3_length: 17; j_call: TRBJ2-1; v_call: TRBV12-3/TRBV12-4; d_call: TRBD1; cdr3_aa: CASSSEFGTGIYNEQFF; cdr3_nt: TGTGCCAGCAGTTCGGAGTTTGGGACAGGGATTTACAATGAGCAGTTCTTC
clone_size: .; cdr3_length: 13; j_call: TRBJ2-1; v_call: TRBV28; d_call: TRBD1; cdr3_aa: CASSSDRGLSQFF; cdr3_nt: TGTGCCAGCAGTTCCGACAGGGGCCTAAGTCAGTTCTTC
clone_size: .; cdr3_length: 12; j_call: TRBJ1-2; v_call: TRBV12-3/TRBV12-4; d_call: TRBD1; cdr3_aa: CASSFHRGGYTF; cdr3_nt: TGTGCCAGCAGTTTTCACAGGGGAGGCTACACCTTC
clone_size: .; cdr3_length: 14; j_call: TRBJ2-3; v_call: TRBV7-2; d_call: TRBD2; cdr3_aa: CASSAGLAVDTQYF; cdr3_nt: TGTGCCAGCAGCGCCGGACTAGCGGTAGATACGCAGTATTTT
clone_size: few; cdr3_length: 14; j_call: TRBJ2-2; v_call: TRBV7-2; d_call: TRBD2; cdr3_aa: CASSRTSGSGELFF; cdr3_nt: TGTGCCAGCAGCAGAACTAGCGGATCCGGGGAGCTGTTTTTT
clone_size: few; cdr3_length: 15; j_call: TRBJ1-5; v_call: TRBV11-2; d_call: TRBD1; cdr3_aa: CASSYKTGPNQPQHF; cdr3_nt: TGTGCCAGCAGCTACAAGACAGGGCCCAATCAGCCCCAGCATTTT
clone_size: few; cdr3_length: 15; j_call: TRBJ2-7; v_call: TRBV11-2; d_call: TRBD2; cdr3_aa: CASSSGVAGRGEQYF; cdr3_nt: TGTGCCAGCAGCTCTGGAGTGGCAGGGAGGGGCGAGCAGTACTTC
clone_size: .; cdr3_length: 13; j_call: TRBJ1-5; v_call: TRBV12-5; d_call: .; cdr3_aa: CASGLGLAPAQHF; cdr3_nt: TGTGCTAGTGGTTTGGGTCTAGCCCCGGCCCAGCATTTT
clone_size: few; cdr3_length: 16; j_call: TRBJ2-3; v_call: TRBV5-1; d_call: TRBD1; cdr3_aa: CASSLGPGQGADTQYF; cdr3_nt: TGCGCCAGCAGCTTGGGACCGGGACAGGGGGCAGATACGCAGTATTTT
clone_size: .; cdr3_length: 15; j_call: TRBJ1-1; v_call: TRBV5-1; d_call: TRBD1; cdr3_aa: CASSLAGQMNTEAFF; cdr3_nt: TGCGCCAGCAGCTTGGCGGGACAGATGAACACTGAAGCTTTCTTT
clone_size: many; cdr3_length: 14; j_call: TRBJ2-1; v_call: TRBV24-1; d_call: .; cdr3_aa: CATSDSTGRDEQFF; cdr3_nt: TGTGCCACCAGTGATTCAACGGGTCGTGATGAGCAGTTCTTC
clone_size: few; cdr3_length: 13; j_call: TRBJ2-5; v_call: TRBV20-1; d_call: TRBD2; cdr3_aa: CSAPAGAYETQYF; cdr3_nt: TGCAGTGCCCCAGCGGGAGCTTATGAGACCCAGTACTTC
clone_size: .; cdr3_length: 14; j_call: TRBJ2-1; v_call: TRBV14; d_call: .; cdr3_aa: CASSLGLGNNEQFF; cdr3_nt: TGTGCCAGCAGCCTGGGGCTAGGTAACAATGAGCAGTTCTTC
clone_size: .; cdr3_length: 16; j_call: TRBJ2-5; v_call: TRBV7-2; d_call: TRBD2; cdr3_aa: CASGDRSGGNKETQYF; cdr3_nt: TGTGCCAGCGGCGACCGTAGCGGGGGGAATAAAGAGACCCAGTACTTC
clone_size: .; cdr3_length: 14; j_call: TRBJ1-2; v_call: TRBV12-3/TRBV12-4; d_call: .; cdr3_aa: CASSGGRVGWGYTF; cdr3_nt: TGTGCCAGCAGTGGCGGAAGGGTGGGATGGGGCTACACCTTC
clone_size: few; cdr3_length: 13; j_call: TRBJ2-1; v_call: TRBV7-9; d_call: TRBD1; cdr3_aa: CASSWTGVNEQFF; cdr3_nt: TGTGCCAGCAGCTGGACAGGGGTGAATGAGCAGTTCTTC
clone_size: .; cdr3_length: 11; j_call: TRBJ2-7; v_call: TRBV20-1; d_call: .; cdr3_aa: CSGGGPYEQYF; cdr3_nt: TGCAGTGGCGGCGGTCCCTACGAGCAGTACTTC
clone_size: .; cdr3_length: 15; j_call: TRBJ2-1; v_call: TRBV11-2; d_call: TRBD2; cdr3_aa: CASKPGLGLVNEQFF; cdr3_nt: TGTGCCAGCAAGCCGGGACTAGGTTTAGTCAATGAGCAGTTCTTC
clone_size: many; cdr3_length: 13; j_call: TRBJ2-1; v_call: TRBV2; d_call: .; cdr3_aa: CASNLQGGTEQFF; cdr3_nt: TGTGCCAGCAACCTACAGGGCGGTACTGAGCAGTTCTTC
clone_size: few; cdr3_length: 11; j_call: TRBJ2-5; v_call: TRBV6-2/TRBV6-3; d_call: .; cdr3_aa: CASSYRGSQYF; cdr3_nt: TGTGCCAGCAGTTACCGAGGGTCCCAGTACTTC
clone_size: many; cdr3_length: 11; j_call: TRBJ1-1; v_call: TRBV29-1; d_call: .; cdr3_aa: CSVSGSTEAFF; cdr3_nt: TGCAGCGTCTCGGGGTCCACTGAAGCTTTCTTT
clone_size: few; cdr3_length: 12; j_call: TRBJ2-1; v_call: TRBV5-5; d_call: .; cdr3_aa: CASSNQANEQFF; cdr3_nt: TGTGCCAGCAGCAATCAAGCGAATGAGCAGTTCTTC
clone_size: few; cdr3_length: 15; j_call: TRBJ1-1; v_call: TRBV3-1; d_call: .; cdr3_aa: CASSPSWGMNTEAFF; cdr3_nt: TGTGCCAGCAGCCCAAGTTGGGGAATGAACACTGAAGCTTTCTTT
clone_size: .; cdr3_length: 13; j_call: TRBJ2-5; v_call: TRBV12-3/TRBV12-4; d_call: .; cdr3_aa: CASSFWGQETQYF; cdr3_nt: TGTGCCAGCAGTTTTTGGGGGCAGGAGACCCAGTACTTC
clone_size: many; cdr3_length: 16; j_call: TRBJ2-6; v_call: TRBV14; d_call: .; cdr3_aa: CASSPPLLSGANVLTF; cdr3_nt: TGTGCCAGCAGCCCCCCTCTACTCTCTGGGGCCAACGTCCTGACTTTC
clone_size: many; cdr3_length: 13; j_call: TRBJ2-7; v_call: TRBV13; d_call: TRBD1; cdr3_aa: CASSSGTGFEQYF; cdr3_nt: TGTGCCAGCAGCTCAGGGACAGGGTTCGAGCAGTACTTC
clone_size: .; cdr3_length: 16; j_call: TRBJ2-1; v_call: TRBV5-1; d_call: TRBD1; cdr3_aa: CASSFGDSFSYNEQFF; cdr3_nt: TGCGCCAGCAGCTTTGGGGACAGTTTCTCCTACAATGAGCAGTTCTTC
clone_size: few; cdr3_length: 14; j_call: TRBJ2-7; v_call: TRBV7-9; d_call: .; cdr3_aa: CASSLTQSSYEQYF; cdr3_nt: TGTGCCAGCAGCTTAACACAAAGCTCCTACGAGCAGTACTTC
clone_size: .; cdr3_length: 15; j_call: TRBJ2-5; v_call: TRBV7-9; d_call: .; cdr3_aa: CASSQLGGLQETQYF; cdr3_nt: TGTGCCAGCAGCCAGCTTGGGGGGCTACAAGAGACCCAGTACTTC
clone_size: few; cdr3_length: 15; j_call: TRBJ2-7; v_call: TRBV28; d_call: TRBD2; cdr3_aa: CASSLTSAQTYEQYF; cdr3_nt: TGTGCCAGCAGCCTCACTAGCGCCCAGACCTACGAGCAGTACTTC
clone_size: .; cdr3_length: 11; j_call: TRBJ1-2; v_call: TRBV12-3/TRBV12-4; d_call: .; cdr3_aa: CASSDSFGYTF; cdr3_nt: TGTGCCAGCAGCGACTCTTTTGGCTACACCTTC